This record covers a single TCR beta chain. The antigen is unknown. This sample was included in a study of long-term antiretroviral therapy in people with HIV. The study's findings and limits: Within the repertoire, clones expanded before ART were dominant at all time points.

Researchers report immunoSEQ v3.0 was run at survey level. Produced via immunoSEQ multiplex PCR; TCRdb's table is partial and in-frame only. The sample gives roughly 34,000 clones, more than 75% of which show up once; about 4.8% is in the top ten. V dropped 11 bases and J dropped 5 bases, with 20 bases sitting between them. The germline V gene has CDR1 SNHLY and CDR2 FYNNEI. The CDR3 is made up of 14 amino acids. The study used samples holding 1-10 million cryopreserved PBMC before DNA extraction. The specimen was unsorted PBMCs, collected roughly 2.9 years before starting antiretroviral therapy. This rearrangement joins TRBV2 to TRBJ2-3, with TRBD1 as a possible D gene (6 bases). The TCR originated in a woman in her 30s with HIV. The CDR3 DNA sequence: TGTGCCTCATCTACAGGGATGAGATTAGATACGCAGTATTTT. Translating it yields CASSTGMRLDTQYF.